This T cell receptor (beta chain) was sequenced in a study of monozygotic twins with inflammatory bowel disease. Overall study results and limits: Support was absent for any single strong signal or clonotype linked to IBD.

With no T cell sorting beforehand, total RNA was isolated from whole blood. Details on this clonotype: Its target is not known.

TCRdb reprocessed the 5' RACE reads and keeps a single row for each CDR3 protein, giving no DNA. This table lists approximately 420,000 distinct CDR3 sequences. The receptor comes from a human donor with ulcerative colitis or Crohn's disease, or a healthy co-twin of an affected twin (not recorded which). The sequenced sample was blood.

This CDR3 reads CSARDPSSATLNNEQFF. V and J are TRBV20-1 and TRBJ2-1; TCRdb selects TRBD1, and the lack of DNA leaves this call unchecked. CDR3 length: 17 residues. CDR1 is DFQATT, CDR2 SNEGSKA, per germline (reference sequence).